The 18 T cell receptor beta chains given below trace back to one sample, sequenced in a study of blood T cell repertoires in COVID-19. The data were produced by immunoSEQ multiplex PCR, yet TCRdb's version contains in-frame clones alone and is incomplete. The sample holds some 200,000 clones, 70% to 85% seen once. The sequenced material came from peripheral blood. The origin of the receptors is a human donor in a cohort sampled during active COVID-19.

This clone was found a few times. This sequence joins TRBV11-3 and TRBJ2-1; 11 positions match TRBD2. J gave up 7 bases and V 5 bases, and 4 bases lay outside the gene matches. The CDR3 consists of 14 residues. In germline, CDR1 is SGHNT, CDR2 YENEEA. The CDR3 is CASSDSGRGNEQFF. The CDR3 nucleotides are TGTGCCAGCAGCGATAGCGGGAGGGGAAATGAGCAGTTCTTC.

The chain links TRBV27 to TRBJ2-1; perhaps TRBD1 as D (5 bases). Germline V gene data show CDR1 as MNHEY and CDR2 as SMNVEV (reference sequence). Trimming pared 10 bases from V and 2 bases from J, leaving 15 bases between. This CDR3 spans 14 amino acids. The chain's CDR3 is CATKTEEPYNEQFF. The CDR3 DNA sequence: TGTGCCACAAAGACAGAAGAGCCCTACAATGAGCAGTTCTTC.

This clone has more than one count but fewer than ten. The chain links TRBV5-5 to TRBJ2-1, with D possibly being TRBD1 (6 bases). CDR1 is SGHKS and CDR2 is YYEKEE in the germline V gene (reference sequence). The CDR3 consists of 13 residues. V was trimmed by 3 bases and J by 7 bases, leaving 11 bases between them. CDR3 in amino acids: CASSWGPDNEQFF. Here the CDR3 DNA reads TGTGCCAGCAGCTGGGGGCCAGATAATGAGCAGTTCTTC.

The J gene is TRBJ1-2, the V gene TRBV30; no reliable D call. The V gene lost 1 base and the J gene lost 6 bases, with 9 bases spanning the gap. Germline CDR1 GTSNPN, CDR2 SVGIG (reference sequence). The CDR3 extends over 12 amino acids. CDR3 protein: CAWSAHGNGYTF. In DNA form, the CDR3 reads TGTGCCTGGAGTGCTCACGGGAATGGCTACACCTTC.

CDR3 in DNA: TGTGCCAGTACCATGGTAGGGGGCGCCGGGGAGCTGTTTTTT. Its protein product is CASTMVGGAGELFF. The chain combines TRBV19 with TRBJ2-2; 7 bases agree with TRBD1. The CDR3 loop spans 14 amino acids. Germline V gene sequence: CDR1 LNHDA, CDR2 SQIVND (reference sequence). V was clipped by 7 bases and J by 6 bases; unmatched bases: 8.

The V gene is TRBV7-9, the J gene TRBJ1-5; D remains ambiguous. CDR1 and CDR2 (germline): SEHNR, FQNEAQ (reference sequence). This CDR3 comprises 13 residues. Trimming removed 3 bases at V and 1 base at J, with 4 bases between. CDR3 DNA: TGTGCCAGCAGCTTGAGGAGCAATCAGCCCCAGCATTTT. Protein product: CASSLRSNQPQHF.

The rearrangement uses TRBV10-2 and TRBJ2-5; TRBD2 aligns across 9 bases. The CDR3 runs 15 residues. Per germline, CDR1 WSHSY and CDR2 SAAADI. J lost 4 bases, V lost 4 bases, and 7 bases had no gene match. CDR3 nucleotides: TGCGCCAGCAGTGTCCCGGGACTAGCTATAGAGACCCAGTACTTC. It codes for CASSVPGLAIETQYF.

CDR3 nucleotide sequence: TGTGCTAGTGGTCCCCAGACAGGGACAGTCGGCACTGAAGCTTTCTTT. Amino acids: CASGPQTGTVGTEAFF. This chain joins TRBV12-5 and TRBJ1-1; TRBD1 aligns across 7 bases. J lost 4 bases, V lost 5 bases, and 13 bases had no gene match. CDR3 length: 16 residues. Germline lookup yields CDR1 LGHNT and CDR2 FRNRAP.

The chain carries TRBV3-1 (or the pseudogene TRBV3-2) and TRBJ2-1; 8 bases line up with TRBD2. The CDR3 length is 16 residues. Unmatched junction bases numbered 12, after V lost 4 bases and J lost 7 bases. Per germline, CDR1 LGHDT and CDR2 YNNKEL (reference sequence). The CDR3 spells CASSLLYGAGDNEQFF. In DNA form, the CDR3 reads TGTGCCAGCAGCCTTCTCTACGGAGCGGGAGATAATGAGCAGTTCTTC.

The chain carries TRBV12-2 and TRBJ1-1; the DNA was not compared with TRBD1, the D call given in the table. TRBV12-2 is a recognized pseudogene. This CDR3 spans 15 amino acids. CDR3 bases: TGTGCAAGTCGCTTAGCGTACAGGGGGAATACTGAAGCTTTCTTT. As protein: CASRLAYRGNTEAFF.

This clone was found a few times. The V gene is TRBV10-1, the J gene TRBJ1-4, with D perhaps TRBD1 (5 bases). V lost 7 bases and J lost 4, with 22 bases in between. The V gene's germline CDR1 is WNHNN and CDR2 SYGVQD (reference sequence). The CDR3 is 17 residues long. In nucleotides, the CDR3 is TGCGCCAGCACCCCTACAGGTTGGTGGGGTATTAATGAAAAACTGTTTTTT. Protein: CASTPTGWWGINEKLFF.

This sequence joins TRBV5-6 and TRBJ2-5; 7 bases match TRBD1. The V segment lost 0 bases and the J segment 3 bases; nucleotides outside the gene matches: 8. Germline lookup yields CDR1 SGHDT and CDR2 YYEEEE. CDR3 size: 16 residues. As DNA, the CDR3 is TGTGCCAGCAGCTTGGTGTTGGGGACAGCAAAAGAGACCCAGTACTTC. This sequence encodes CASSLVLGTAKETQYF.

The sample holds many counts of this clone. The chain links TRBV5-1 to TRBJ2-7, with 7 bases identical to TRBD1. In germline, CDR1 is SGHRS, CDR2 YFSETQ. Trimming took 1 base from V and 2 from J; bases not matched to a gene: 3. CDR3 size: 14 residues. The CDR3 spells CASSLLGGTYEQYF. The CDR3 DNA reads TGCGCCAGCAGCTTGCTAGGGGGCACCTACGAGCAGTACTTC.

The sample holds one count of this clone. The chain uses TRBV9 and TRBJ2-7; 8 bases match TRBD2. Per germline, CDR1 SGDLS and CDR2 YYNGEE. Unmatched junction bases numbered 6, after V lost 3 bases and J lost 4 bases. This CDR3 is built from 14 residues. CDR3 residues: CASSETSAGYEQYF. The CDR3 DNA sequence: TGTGCCAGCAGCGAGACTAGCGCTGGTTACGAGCAGTACTTC.

The CDR3 DNA is TGTGCCAGCAGCTTAGCTCCCGGGACATATCGCGAGCAGTACTTC. It is translated as CASSLAPGTYREQYF. V and J are TRBV7-2 and TRBJ2-7, with D possibly TRBD1 on 6 matching bases. V was trimmed by 0 bases and J by 6 bases, leaving 15 bases between them. This CDR3 spans 15 amino acids. Germline loops: CDR1 SGHTA, CDR2 FQGNSA.

The V and J genes are TRBV18 and TRBJ2-1; the D gene is possibly TRBD2 (6 bases). Trimming took off 2 bases at V and 7 bases at J, with 12 bases between the two ends. The CDR3 loop spans 14 amino acids. Germline values: CDR1 KGHSH, CDR2 LQKENI. The CDR3 spells CASSPLVAGNEQFF. The CDR3 DNA follows: TGTGCCAGCTCACCATTGGTGGCGGGGAATGAGCAGTTCTTC.

This clone was found once. The chain couples TRBV6-2 or TRBV6-3 to TRBJ2-3; D is ambiguous. The length of the CDR3 is 14 residues. Trimming left V 1 base short and J 0 bases short, with 5 bases between. The germline gives CDR1 MNHEY, CDR2 SVGEGT. The CDR3 DNA reads TGTGCCAGCAGTTACTTCTATAGCACAGATACGCAGTATTTT. Amino acid sequence: CASSYFYSTDTQYF.

The gene calls are TRBV28 and TRBJ2-7; 9 nucleotides align to TRBD2. J was trimmed by 2 bases and V by 3 bases; bases with no gene match: 5. The length of the CDR3 is 15 residues. The germline V gene has CDR1 MDHEN and CDR2 SYDVKM. This chain's CDR3 is CASSFRLAGPYEQYF. CDR3 in DNA: TGTGCCAGCAGTTTTCGCCTAGCGGGACCCTACGAGCAGTACTTC.